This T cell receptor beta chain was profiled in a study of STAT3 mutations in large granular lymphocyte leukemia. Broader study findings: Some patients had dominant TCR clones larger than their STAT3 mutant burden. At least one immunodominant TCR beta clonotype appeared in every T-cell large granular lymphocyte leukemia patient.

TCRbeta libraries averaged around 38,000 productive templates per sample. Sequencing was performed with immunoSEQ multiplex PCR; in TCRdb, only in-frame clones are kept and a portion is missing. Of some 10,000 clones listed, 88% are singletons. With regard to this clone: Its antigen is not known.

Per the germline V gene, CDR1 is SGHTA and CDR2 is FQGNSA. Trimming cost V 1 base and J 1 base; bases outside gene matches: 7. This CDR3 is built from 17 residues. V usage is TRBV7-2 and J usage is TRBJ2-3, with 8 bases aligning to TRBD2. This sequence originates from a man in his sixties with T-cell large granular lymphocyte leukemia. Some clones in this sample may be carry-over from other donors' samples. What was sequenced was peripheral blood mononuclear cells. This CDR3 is CASSLVIGRAGTDTQYF. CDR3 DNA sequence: TGTGCCAGCAGCTTAGTTATCGGGAGGGCCGGCACAGATACGCAGTATTTT.